The clone carrying this T cell receptor (beta chain) was counted a few times. The antigen is unknown. The data belong to a study of response to subunit inactivated influenza vaccine. Study results and caveats: Each seasonal influenza vaccination recruits few new T cells, the authors suggested.

CDR1 is DFQATT and CDR2 is SNEGSKA in the germline V gene (reference sequence). Trimming stripped 5 bases from V and 4 bases from J, with 17 bases between. The CDR3 is 14 residues long. TCRdb re-called the RT-PCR reads with MiXCR, one entry per CDR3 protein. The profile shows about 650,000 distinct CDR3 sequences, 12% to 15% of them singletons. This receptor was taken from a man in his fifties or sixties who received an inactivated influenza vaccine. The chain is built from TRBV20-1 and TRBJ2-5, with a tentative D call TRBD1 (6 bases). Material: PBMCs from blood, obtained less than 15 days before vaccination. The CDR3 loop reads CSAGPGHKGETQYF. Written as DNA, the CDR3 is TGCAGTGCTGGACCGGGACATAAGGGAGAGACCCAGTACTTC.